These T cell receptor beta chains were read from a single sample in a study of CD8 T cells in Susac syndrome. MiXCR was run by TCRdb on the immunoSEQ multiplex PCR reads, yielding one entry per CDR3 protein. The repertoire consists of approximately 200,000 distinct CDR3 sequences, with roughly 90% occurring once and the leading ten covering around 0.15%. Sequenced: CD8+ T cells from PBMCs. Receptor source: a human donor with multiple sclerosis. Each CDR3 is given with its conserved first and last residue. The D gene is left open where the match is weak. Size is stated for part of the rows, as once, few or many counts, or as a class when the clone is expanded.

j_gene: TRBJ1-5; d_gene: TRBD1; v_gene: TRBV7-2; abundance: -; CDR3nt: TGTGCCAGCAGCAAAACAGGGGGCGCGGTCCAGCCCCAGCATTTT; CDR3aa: CASSKTGGAVQPQHF
j_gene: TRBJ2-7; d_gene: TRBD2; v_gene: TRBV4-3; abundance: -; CDR3nt: TGCGCCAGCAGCCCGCATAGCGGGGGAGTCTACGAGCAGTACTTC; CDR3aa: CASSPHSGGVYEQYF
j_gene: TRBJ1-2; d_gene: -; v_gene: TRBV9; abundance: -; CDR3nt: TGTGCCAGCAGCGTAGGACAGTTCTATGGCTACACCTTC; CDR3aa: CASSVGQFYGYTF
j_gene: TRBJ2-1; d_gene: TRBD2; v_gene: TRBV27; abundance: -; CDR3nt: TGTGCCAGCAGACCGGGACTAGCGGGAGTAAGTGAGCAGTTCTTC; CDR3aa: CASRPGLAGVSEQFF
j_gene: TRBJ2-7; d_gene: -; v_gene: TRBV27; abundance: -; CDR3nt: TGTGCCAGCAGTTTATTAGGGGGGAACTACGAGCAGTACTTC; CDR3aa: CASSLLGGNYEQYF
j_gene: TRBJ2-1; d_gene: -; v_gene: TRBV13; abundance: -; CDR3nt: TGTGCCAGCAGCTTAGCCAGGGGACCTGAGCAGTTCTTC; CDR3aa: CASSLARGPEQFF
j_gene: TRBJ2-3; d_gene: TRBD2; v_gene: TRBV4-3; abundance: -; CDR3nt: TGCGCCAGCAGCCAATATGCGGGAGGAGATACGCAGTATTTT; CDR3aa: CASSQYAGGDTQYF
j_gene: TRBJ1-2; d_gene: TRBD1; v_gene: TRBV24-1; abundance: -; CDR3nt: TGTGCCACCAGTGGGGGACAGGGGGCAGTGGACTATGGCTACACCTTC; CDR3aa: CATSGGQGAVDYGYTF
j_gene: TRBJ1-5; d_gene: -; v_gene: TRBV5-1; abundance: -; CDR3nt: TGCGCCAGCAGCTTGTCGGGGGAAAATCAGCCCCAGCATTTT; CDR3aa: CASSLSGENQPQHF
j_gene: TRBJ2-5; d_gene: TRBD1; v_gene: TRBV24-1; abundance: -; CDR3nt: TGTGCCACCAGTGAAGGGGGGACAGGTCAAGAGACCCAGTACTTC; CDR3aa: CATSEGGTGQETQYF
j_gene: TRBJ1-1; d_gene: -; v_gene: TRBV5-6; abundance: -; CDR3nt: TGTGCCAGCAGCCCACTTACAGTTGTGAACACTGAAGCTTTCTTT; CDR3aa: CASSPLTVVNTEAFF
j_gene: TRBJ2-3; d_gene: TRBD1; v_gene: TRBV2; abundance: -; CDR3nt: TGTGCCAGCAGTGATCTGACAGGGGAGGGCACAGATACGCAGTATTTT; CDR3aa: CASSDLTGEGTDTQYF
j_gene: TRBJ1-1; d_gene: -; v_gene: TRBV12-3/TRBV12-4; abundance: -; CDR3nt: TGTGCCAGCAGTCCACCACGGGACCGCGACCTTCTGGGGAACACTGAAGCTTTCTTT; CDR3aa: CASSPPRDRDLLGNTEAFF
j_gene: TRBJ2-7; d_gene: -; v_gene: TRBV7-9; abundance: -; CDR3nt: TGTGCCAGCAGCTTAGGAAGGACTGACGAGCAGTACTTC; CDR3aa: CASSLGRTDEQYF
j_gene: TRBJ2-3; d_gene: TRBD2; v_gene: TRBV7-3; abundance: -; CDR3nt: TGTGCCAGCAGCTCAGGATTTAGCGGGGCGAGCACAGATACGCAGTATTTT; CDR3aa: CASSSGFSGASTDTQYF
j_gene: TRBJ2-1; d_gene: -; v_gene: TRBV4-1; abundance: -; CDR3nt: TGCGCCAGCAGCCAAGATGGGGCGGGCCTAGGGGAGCAGTTCTTC; CDR3aa: CASSQDGAGLGEQFF
j_gene: TRBJ2-7; d_gene: TRBD2; v_gene: TRBV9; abundance: -; CDR3nt: TGTGCCAGCAGCGTAAAGGGACTAGCGGGAGCGTGGAGCGAGCAGTACTTC; CDR3aa: CASSVKGLAGAWSEQYF
j_gene: TRBJ2-2; d_gene: -; v_gene: TRBV15; abundance: -; CDR3nt: TGTGCCACCAGCCTAGGGGGTGCCGGGGAGCTGTTTTTT; CDR3aa: CATSLGGAGELFF
j_gene: TRBJ2-7; d_gene: -; v_gene: TRBV20-1; abundance: -; CDR3nt: TGCAGTGCTAGAGTTCACGAGAGCTACGAGCAGTACTTC; CDR3aa: CSARVHESYEQYF
j_gene: TRBJ2-7; d_gene: -; v_gene: TRBV7-9; abundance: -; CDR3nt: TGTGCCAGCAGCCCCTCGGGAAGGGGAGTCACCAACTACGAGCAGTACTTC; CDR3aa: CASSPSGRGVTNYEQYF
j_gene: TRBJ2-1; d_gene: TRBD2; v_gene: TRBV20-1; abundance: -; CDR3nt: TGCAGTGCTAGAGGGTTACAAAGCGGGGGGATTTACAATGAGCAGTTCTTC; CDR3aa: CSARGLQSGGIYNEQFF
j_gene: TRBJ2-6; d_gene: -; v_gene: TRBV9; abundance: -; CDR3nt: TGTGCCAGCAGGAGTGAAGCTGGGGCCAACGTCCTGACTTTC; CDR3aa: CASRSEAGANVLTF
j_gene: TRBJ1-5; d_gene: TRBD1; v_gene: TRBV7-8; abundance: -; CDR3nt: TGTGCCAGCAGCCCCAGGACAGGGACAGTTTATAGCAATCAGCCCCAGCATTTT; CDR3aa: CASSPRTGTVYSNQPQHF
j_gene: TRBJ2-7; d_gene: -; v_gene: TRBV7-8; abundance: once; CDR3nt: TGTGCCAGCGGGGTAGGGCCCTACGAGCAGTACTTC; CDR3aa: CASGVGPYEQYF
j_gene: TRBJ2-7; d_gene: -; v_gene: TRBV12-3/TRBV12-4; abundance: -; CDR3nt: TGTGCCAGCAGCCAAAGGGGAGCCCCTTACGAGCAGTACTTC; CDR3aa: CASSQRGAPYEQYF
j_gene: TRBJ1-4; d_gene: -; v_gene: TRBV15; abundance: once; CDR3nt: TGTGCCACCAGCAGAGATGGGGGGCGCGGTGAAAAACTGTTTTTT; CDR3aa: CATSRDGGRGEKLFF